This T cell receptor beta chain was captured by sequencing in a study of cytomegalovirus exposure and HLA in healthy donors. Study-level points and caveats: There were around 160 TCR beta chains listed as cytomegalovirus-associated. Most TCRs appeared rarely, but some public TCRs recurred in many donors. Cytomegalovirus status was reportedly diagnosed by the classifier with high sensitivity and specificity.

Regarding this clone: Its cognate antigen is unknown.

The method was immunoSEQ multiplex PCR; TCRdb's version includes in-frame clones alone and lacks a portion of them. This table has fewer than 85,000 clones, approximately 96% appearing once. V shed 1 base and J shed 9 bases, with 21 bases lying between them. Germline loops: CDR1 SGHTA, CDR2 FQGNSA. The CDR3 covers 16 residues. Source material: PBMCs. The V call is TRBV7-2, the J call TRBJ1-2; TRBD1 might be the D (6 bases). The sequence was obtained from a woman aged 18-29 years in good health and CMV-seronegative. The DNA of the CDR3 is TGTGCCAGCAGCTTAGACGGGGACATCTCCGTCTTGAGCTACACCTTC. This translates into CASSLDGDISVLSYTF.